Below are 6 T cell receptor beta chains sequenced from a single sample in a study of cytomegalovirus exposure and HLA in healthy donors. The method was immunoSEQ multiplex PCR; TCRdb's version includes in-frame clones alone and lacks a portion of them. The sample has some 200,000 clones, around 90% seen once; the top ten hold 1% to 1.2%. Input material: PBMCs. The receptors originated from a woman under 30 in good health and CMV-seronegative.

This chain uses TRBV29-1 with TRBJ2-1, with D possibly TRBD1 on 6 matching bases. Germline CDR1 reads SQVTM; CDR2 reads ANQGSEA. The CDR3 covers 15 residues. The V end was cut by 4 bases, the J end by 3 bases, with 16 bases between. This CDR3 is CSVVLDSPFYNEQFF. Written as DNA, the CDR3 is TGCAGCGTTGTTTTGGACAGCCCTTTCTACAATGAGCAGTTCTTC.

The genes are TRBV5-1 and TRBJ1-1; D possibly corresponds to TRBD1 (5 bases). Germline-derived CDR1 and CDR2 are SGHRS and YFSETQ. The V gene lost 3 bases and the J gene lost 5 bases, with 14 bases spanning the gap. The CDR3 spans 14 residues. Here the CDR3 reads CASSSEAGNTEAFF. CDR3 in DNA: TGCGCCAGCAGCTCCGAGGCAGGGAATACTGAAGCTTTCTTT.

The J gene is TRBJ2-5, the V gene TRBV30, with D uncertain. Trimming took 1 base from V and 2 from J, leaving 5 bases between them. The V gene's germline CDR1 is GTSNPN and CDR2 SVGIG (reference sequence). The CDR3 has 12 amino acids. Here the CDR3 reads CAWSEQQETQYF. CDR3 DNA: TGTGCCTGGAGTGAACAGCAAGAGACCCAGTACTTC.

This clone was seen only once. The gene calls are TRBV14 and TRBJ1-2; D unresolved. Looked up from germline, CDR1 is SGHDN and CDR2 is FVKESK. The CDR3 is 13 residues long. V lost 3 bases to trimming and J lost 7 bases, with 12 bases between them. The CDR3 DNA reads TGTGCCAGCAGCCAGGCACCGGGATTTGGCTACACCTTC. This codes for CASSQAPGFGYTF.

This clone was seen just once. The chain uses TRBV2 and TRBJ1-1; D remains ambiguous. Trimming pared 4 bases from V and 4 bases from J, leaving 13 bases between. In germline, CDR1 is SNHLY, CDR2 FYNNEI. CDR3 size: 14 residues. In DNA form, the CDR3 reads TGTGCCAGCAGTGCGAGGGTGAGGACCACTGAAGCTTTCTTT. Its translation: CASSARVRTTEAFF.

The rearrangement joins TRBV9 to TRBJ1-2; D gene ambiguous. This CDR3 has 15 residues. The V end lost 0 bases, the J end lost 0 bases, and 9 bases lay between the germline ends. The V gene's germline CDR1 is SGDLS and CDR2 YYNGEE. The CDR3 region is CASSVAGEPNYGYTF. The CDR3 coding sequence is TGTGCCAGCAGCGTAGCCGGGGAGCCTAACTATGGCTACACCTTC.